These 3 T cell receptor beta chains were all obtained from the same sample, sequenced in a study of CD8 T cells in Susac syndrome. Random hexamers primed reverse transcription of about 0.5 to 1 ug RNA. TCRdb fed the immunoSEQ multiplex PCR reads into MiXCR, producing one record per CDR3 protein. The data hold 150,000 to 200,000 distinct CDR3 sequences, with about 94% observed a single time. Sequences were obtained from CD4+ T cells from PBMCs. These receptors all come from a human donor in good health.

The chain recombines TRBV12-3 or TRBV12-4 with TRBJ1-2, with 7 nucleotides matching TRBD1. Trimming took 5 bases from V and 13 from J; bases not matched to a gene: 13. There are 13 residues in the CDR3. The CDR3 is CASSPWGGGQSTF. The CDR3 nucleotides read TGTGCCAGCAGTCCCTGGGGTGGGGGACAGAGCACCTTC.

The chain uses TRBV10-3 and TRBJ1-1, with 7 nucleotides matching TRBD1. The length of the CDR3 is 14 residues. Germline CDR1 and CDR2: ENHRY and SYGVKD. Trimming removed 9 bases from V and 1 base from J; junction bases left unmatched: 8. CDR3 residues: CAIAATGANTEAFF. DNA of the CDR3: TGTGCCATTGCGGCTACAGGGGCGAACACTGAAGCTTTCTTT.

This chain links TRBV29-1 with TRBJ2-7; 7 nucleotides agree with TRBD2. The CDR3 has 14 residues. The germline CDR1 and CDR2 sequences are SQVTM and ANQGSEA. V shed 4 bases, J shed 6 bases, and the junction held 12 bases outside the gene matches. CDR3 loop: CSVGFGGGPAEQYF. CDR3 nucleotide sequence: TGCAGCGTTGGATTCGGCGGGGGTCCCGCCGAGCAGTACTTC.